A selection of T cell receptor beta chains follows, all from one sample in a study of T cell changes during pregnancy in multiple sclerosis. Method: immunoSEQ multiplex PCR; TCRdb's copy keeps in-frame clones and lacks some. The top ten hold approximately 5% of the sample, which has over 55,000 clones, approximately 87% seen once. Sequenced: peripheral blood from another person, used as feeder cells. These receptors all come from a human donor whose cells served as feeder cells for cultures in a pregnancy study. CDR3s include the opening cysteine and the closing phenylalanine or tryptophan. A D gene is named only where the DNA matches it firmly. Expanded clones get a size class; other rows say once, few or many, or leave the size out.

J | D | V | size | DNA | CDR3
TRBJ2-7 | TRBD1 | TRBV25-1 | - | TGTGCCAGCAGTGTGTACCCCGGGACAGAGGTATACGAGCAGTACTTC | CASSVYPGTEVYEQYF
TRBJ2-5 | TRBD1 | TRBV4-1 | - | TGCGCCAGCAGCCCGCAGTCAGGGGGTAGATGGGAGACCCAGTACTTC | CASSPQSGGRWETQYF
TRBJ2-1 | - | TRBV5-6 | - | TGTGCCAGCAGCTTGTTCTACTACAATGAGCAGTTCTTC | CASSLFYYNEQFF
TRBJ1-5 | - | TRBV18 | once | TGTGCCAGCTCACCAGAAGGGGGTAGCAATCAGCCCCAGCATTTT | CASSPEGGSNQPQHF
TRBJ2-7 | TRBD1 | TRBV2 | - | TGTGCCAGCACTAACAGGGGGCCCTCCTACGAGCAGTACTTC | CASTNRGPSYEQYF
TRBJ2-6 | - | TRBV15 | - | TGTGCCACCAGCAGAGATTATCGAAACTCTGGGGCCAACGTCCTGACTTTC | CATSRDYRNSGANVLTF
TRBJ1-2 | - | TRBV7-9 | - | TGTGCCAGCAGCCCCTCGGGCATCGCTAACTATGGCTACACCTTC | CASSPSGIANYGYTF
TRBJ2-7 | - | TRBV5-1 | - | TGCGCCAGCAGCTTGGAAAGGGAGAGGGAGCAGTACTTC | CASSLEREREQYF
TRBJ1-1 | - | TRBV19 | - | TGTGCCAGTAGTGCCCAAATGAACACTGAAGCTTTCTTT | CASSAQMNTEAFF
TRBJ2-1 | TRBD2 | TRBV30 | once | TGTGCCTGGACCCGACTAGCGGGAGAGGATGAGCAGTTCTTC | CAWTRLAGEDEQFF
TRBJ1-1 | - | TRBV4-1 | - | TGCGCCAGCACGCCAGAATCAGGGAGGGCTGAAGCTTTCTTT | CASTPESGRAEAFF
TRBJ1-5 | TRBD1 | TRBV19 | - | TGTGCCAGTACCAGGACAGGGGACAATCAGCCCCAGCATTTT | CASTRTGDNQPQHF
TRBJ1-1 | - | TRBV30 | - | TGTGCCTGGATTCGGGACGGCCCCACTGAAGCTTTCTTT | CAWIRDGPTEAFF
TRBJ2-3 | - | TRBV9 | - | TGTGCCAGCAGCGTTGGGGTTGGCGATACGCAGTATTTT | CASSVGVGDTQYF
TRBJ2-7 | - | TRBV7-2 | - | TGTGCCAGCAGCTTAGCGATGGCAGGGGATTCCTACGAGCAGTACTTC | CASSLAMAGDSYEQYF
TRBJ1-5 | - | TRBV10-3 | - | TGTGCCATCAGTGAGGGCACTCAGCCCCAGCATTTT | CAISEGTQPQHF
TRBJ1-1 | - | TRBV7-3 | - | TGTGCCAGCAGCTTATTGCGAATACCTGATGAAGCTTTCTTT | CASSLLRIPDEAFF
TRBJ1-1 | - | TRBV29-1 | - | TGCAGCGCGGTACCTGGTCTGGGTGAAGCTTTCTTT | CSAVPGLGEAFF
TRBJ2-1 | TRBD2 | TRBV10-3 | - | TGTGCCATCAGTGAAGGGACTACGGATGAGCAGTTCTTC | CAISEGTTDEQFF
TRBJ2-1 | - | TRBV19 | - | TGTGCCAGTAGTATCGCAGGGATGATTAGTAAGTTCTTC | CASSIAGMISKFF
TRBJ2-7 | - | TRBV5-1 | - | TGCGCCAGCAGCCTTCCTGCCGGGGCTGGCGACGAGCAGTACTTC | CASSLPAGAGDEQYF
TRBJ1-1 | - | TRBV2 | - | TGTGCCAGCAGTGTAGGGGAAAGCACTGAAGCTTTCTTT | CASSVGESTEAFF
TRBJ2-2 | - | TRBV5-6 | - | TGTGCCAGCAGCTTGATCTATCCCGGGGAGCTGTTTTTT | CASSLIYPGELFF
TRBJ1-5 | TRBD1 | TRBV18 | - | TGTGCCAGCTCACCGTCGACAGGGGGTAGACAGCCCCAGCATTTT | CASSPSTGGRQPQHF
TRBJ1-1 | - | TRBV27 | - | TGTGCCAGCAGTTTAACACAGAACACTGAAGCTTTCTTT | CASSLTQNTEAFF